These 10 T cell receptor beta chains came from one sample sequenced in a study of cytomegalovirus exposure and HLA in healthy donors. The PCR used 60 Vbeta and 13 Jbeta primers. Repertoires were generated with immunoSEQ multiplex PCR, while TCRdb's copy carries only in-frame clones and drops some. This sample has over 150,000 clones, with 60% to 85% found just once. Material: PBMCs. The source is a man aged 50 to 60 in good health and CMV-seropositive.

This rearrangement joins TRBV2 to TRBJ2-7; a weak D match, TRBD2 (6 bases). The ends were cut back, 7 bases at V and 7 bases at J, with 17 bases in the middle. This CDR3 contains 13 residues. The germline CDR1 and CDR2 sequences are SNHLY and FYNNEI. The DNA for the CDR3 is TGTGCCAGCACGGGGGACGGGTCTCGAGAGCAGTACTTC. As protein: CASTGDGSREQYF.

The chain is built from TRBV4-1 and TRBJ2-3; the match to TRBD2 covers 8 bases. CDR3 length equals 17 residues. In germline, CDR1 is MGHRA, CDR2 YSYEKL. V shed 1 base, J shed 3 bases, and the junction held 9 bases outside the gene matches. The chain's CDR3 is CASSQAPGGLGTDTQYF. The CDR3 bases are TGCGCCAGCAGCCAAGCCCCGGGGGGGCTTGGTACAGATACGCAGTATTTT.

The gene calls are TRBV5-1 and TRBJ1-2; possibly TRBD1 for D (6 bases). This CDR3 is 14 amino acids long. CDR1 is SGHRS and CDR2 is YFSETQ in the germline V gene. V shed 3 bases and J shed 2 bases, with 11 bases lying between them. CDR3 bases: TGCGCCAGCAGCTCGGGACATGAAAACTATGGCTACACCTTC. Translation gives CASSSGHENYGYTF.

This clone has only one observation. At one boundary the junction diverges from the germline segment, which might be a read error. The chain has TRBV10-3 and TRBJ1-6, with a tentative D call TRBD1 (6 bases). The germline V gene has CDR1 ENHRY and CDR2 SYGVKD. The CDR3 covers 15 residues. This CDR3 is CAVRTDNSYNSPLHF. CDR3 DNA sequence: TGTGCCGTCAGGACAGACAATTCCTATAATTCACCCCTCCACTTT.

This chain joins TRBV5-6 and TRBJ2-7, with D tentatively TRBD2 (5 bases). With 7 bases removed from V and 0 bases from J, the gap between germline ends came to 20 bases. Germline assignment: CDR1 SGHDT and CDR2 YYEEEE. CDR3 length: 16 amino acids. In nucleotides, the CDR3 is TGTGCCAGCGAAAAAGTCGGGGAGTCAATCTCCTACGAGCAGTACTTC. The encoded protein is CASEKVGESISYEQYF.

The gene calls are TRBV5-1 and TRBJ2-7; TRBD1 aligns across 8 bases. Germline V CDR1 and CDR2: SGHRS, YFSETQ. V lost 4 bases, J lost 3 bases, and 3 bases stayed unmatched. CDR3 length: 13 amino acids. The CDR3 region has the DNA TGCGCCAGCAGCCGGGACAGGAACTACGAGCAGTACTTC. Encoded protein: CASSRDRNYEQYF.

The chain's CDR3 is CAISGGQGYGYTF. CDR3 sequence (DNA): TGTGCCATCAGTGGGGGACAGGGGTATGGCTACACCTTC. The V call is TRBV10-3, the J call TRBJ1-2; 10 bases agree with TRBD1. From germline, CDR1 is ENHRY and CDR2 SYGVKD. V was pared by 4 bases and J by 5 bases, with 1 base of the junction left unmatched. The CDR3 length is 13 residues.

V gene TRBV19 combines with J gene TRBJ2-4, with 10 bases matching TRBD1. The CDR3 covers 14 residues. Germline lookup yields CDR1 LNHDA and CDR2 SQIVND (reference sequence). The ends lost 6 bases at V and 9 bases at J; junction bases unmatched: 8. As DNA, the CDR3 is TGTGCCAGTAGCACCGGGACAGGGGTAACCATTCAGTACTTC. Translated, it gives CASSTGTGVTIQYF.

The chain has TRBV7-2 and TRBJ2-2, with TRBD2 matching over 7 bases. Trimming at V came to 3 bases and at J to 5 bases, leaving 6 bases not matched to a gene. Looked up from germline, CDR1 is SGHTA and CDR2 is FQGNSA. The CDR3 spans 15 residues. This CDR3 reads CASSLSRGITGELFF. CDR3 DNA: TGTGCCAGCAGCTTGTCGCGGGGGATAACCGGGGAGCTGTTTTTT.

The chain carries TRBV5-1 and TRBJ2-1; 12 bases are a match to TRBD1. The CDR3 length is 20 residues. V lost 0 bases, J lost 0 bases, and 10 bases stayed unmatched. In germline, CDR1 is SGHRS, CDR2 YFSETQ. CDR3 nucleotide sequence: TGCGCCAGCAGCTTGGAGGGACAGGGGGCGCTTGGGGGCTCCTACAATGAGCAGTTCTTC. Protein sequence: CASSLEGQGALGGSYNEQFF.